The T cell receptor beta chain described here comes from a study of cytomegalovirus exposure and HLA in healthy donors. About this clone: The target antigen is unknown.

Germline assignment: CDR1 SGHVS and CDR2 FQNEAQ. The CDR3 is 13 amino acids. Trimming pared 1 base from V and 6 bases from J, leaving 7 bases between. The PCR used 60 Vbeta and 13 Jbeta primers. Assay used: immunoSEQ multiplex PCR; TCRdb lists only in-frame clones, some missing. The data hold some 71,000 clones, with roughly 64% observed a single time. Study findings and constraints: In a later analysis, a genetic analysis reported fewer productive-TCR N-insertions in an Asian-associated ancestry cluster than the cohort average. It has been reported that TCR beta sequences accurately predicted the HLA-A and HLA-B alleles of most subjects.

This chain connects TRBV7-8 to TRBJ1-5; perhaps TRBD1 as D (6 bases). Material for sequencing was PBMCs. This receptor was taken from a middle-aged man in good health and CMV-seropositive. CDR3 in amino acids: CASSLVRGQPQHF. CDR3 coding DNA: TGTGCCAGCAGCTTAGTCAGGGGTCAGCCCCAGCATTTT. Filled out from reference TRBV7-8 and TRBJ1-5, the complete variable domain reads GAGVSQSPRYKVAKRGQDVALRCDPISGHVSLFWYQQALGQGPEFLTYFQNEAQLDKSGLPSDRFFAERPEGSVSTLKIQRTQQEDSAVYLCASSLVRGQPQHFGDGTRLSIL.